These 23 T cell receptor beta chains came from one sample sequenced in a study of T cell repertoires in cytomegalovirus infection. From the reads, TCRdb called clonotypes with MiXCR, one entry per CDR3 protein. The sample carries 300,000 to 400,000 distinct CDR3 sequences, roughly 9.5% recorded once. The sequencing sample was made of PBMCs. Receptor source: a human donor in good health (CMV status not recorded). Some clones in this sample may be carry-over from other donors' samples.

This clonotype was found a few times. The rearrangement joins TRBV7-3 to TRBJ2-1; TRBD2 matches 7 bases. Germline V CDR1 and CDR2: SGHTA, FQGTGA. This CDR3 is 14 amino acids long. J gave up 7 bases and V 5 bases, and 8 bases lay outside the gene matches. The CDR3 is CASSRGGLPNEQFF. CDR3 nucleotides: TGTGCCAGCAGCCGCGGGGGACTCCCTAATGAGCAGTTCTTC. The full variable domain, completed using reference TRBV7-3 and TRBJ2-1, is GAGVSQTPSNKVTEKGKYVELRCDPISGHTALYWYRQSLGQGPEFLIYFQGTGAADDSGLPNDRFFAVRPEGSVSTLKIQRTERGDSAVYLCASSRGGLPNEQFFGPGTRLTVL.

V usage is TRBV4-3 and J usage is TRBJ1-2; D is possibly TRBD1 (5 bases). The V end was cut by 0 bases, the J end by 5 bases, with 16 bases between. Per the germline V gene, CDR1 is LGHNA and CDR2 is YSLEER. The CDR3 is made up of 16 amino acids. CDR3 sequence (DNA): TGCGCCAGCAGCCAAGATGGAGCAGGGTATCGGTATGGCTACACCTTC. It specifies CASSQDGAGYRYGYTF.

CDR3 bases: TGTGCCAGTAACCCGACCGGGACTAGCGGGTTTCAGACCCAGTACTTC. Translating it yields CASNPTGTSGFQTQYF. The chain links TRBV19 to TRBJ2-5; 12 nucleotides line up with TRBD2. This CDR3 is 16 amino acids long. The germline gives CDR1 LNHDA, CDR2 SQIVND (reference sequence). The junction had 12 bases not matched to a gene; V was cut back by 7 bases and J by 6 bases. Using reference TRBV19 and TRBJ2-5 for the parts outside the CDR3, the full variable domain is DGGITQSPKYLFRKEGQNVTLSCEQNLNHDAMYWYRQDPGQGLRLIYYSQIVNDFQKGDIAEGYSVSREKKESFPLTVTSAQKNPTAFYLCASNPTGTSGFQTQYFGPGTRLLVL.

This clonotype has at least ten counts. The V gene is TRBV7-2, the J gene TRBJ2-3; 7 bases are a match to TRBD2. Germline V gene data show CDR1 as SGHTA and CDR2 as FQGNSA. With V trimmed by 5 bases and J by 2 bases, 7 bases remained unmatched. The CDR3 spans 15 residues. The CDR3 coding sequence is TGTGCCAGCAGCCCGTCTAGCGGATACACAGATACGCAGTATTTT. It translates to CASSPSSGYTDTQYF.

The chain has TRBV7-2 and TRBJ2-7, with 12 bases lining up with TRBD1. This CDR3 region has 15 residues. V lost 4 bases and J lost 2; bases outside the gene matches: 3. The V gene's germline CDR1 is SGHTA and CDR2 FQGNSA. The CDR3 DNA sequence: TGTGCCAGCAGCTGGGGACAGGGGGCCCCCTACGAGCAGTACTTC. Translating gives CASSWGQGAPYEQYF.

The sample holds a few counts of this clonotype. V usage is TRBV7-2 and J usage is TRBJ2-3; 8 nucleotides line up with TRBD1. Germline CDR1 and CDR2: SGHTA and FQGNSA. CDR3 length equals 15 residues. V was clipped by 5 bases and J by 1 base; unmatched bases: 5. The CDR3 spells CASSIGQGGTDTQYF. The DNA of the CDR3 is TGTGCCAGCAGCATCGGACAGGGAGGCACAGATACGCAGTATTTT.

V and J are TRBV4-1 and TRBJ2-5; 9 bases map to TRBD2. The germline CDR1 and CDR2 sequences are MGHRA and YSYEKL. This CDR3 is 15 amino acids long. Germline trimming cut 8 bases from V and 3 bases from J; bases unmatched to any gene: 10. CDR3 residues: CASGPLAGAKETQYF. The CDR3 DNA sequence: TGCGCCAGCGGCCCTTTAGCGGGGGCGAAAGAGACCCAGTACTTC.

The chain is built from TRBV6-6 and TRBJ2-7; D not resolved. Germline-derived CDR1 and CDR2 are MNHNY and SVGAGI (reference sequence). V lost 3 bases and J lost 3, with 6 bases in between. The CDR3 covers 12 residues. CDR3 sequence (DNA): TGTGCCAGCAGTTATGCAGACTACGAGCAGTACTTC. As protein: CASSYADYEQYF.

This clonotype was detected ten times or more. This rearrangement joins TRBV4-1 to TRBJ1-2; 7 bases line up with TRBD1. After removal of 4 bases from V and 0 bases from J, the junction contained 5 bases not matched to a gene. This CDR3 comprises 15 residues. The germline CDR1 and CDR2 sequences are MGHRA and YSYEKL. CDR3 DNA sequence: TGCGCCAGCAGCCCGGGACAGCCAACTAACTATGGCTACACCTTC. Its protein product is CASSPGQPTNYGYTF.

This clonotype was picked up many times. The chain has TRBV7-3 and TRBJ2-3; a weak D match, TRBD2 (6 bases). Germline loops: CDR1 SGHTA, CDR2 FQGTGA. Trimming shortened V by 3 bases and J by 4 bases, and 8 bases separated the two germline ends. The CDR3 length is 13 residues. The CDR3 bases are TGTGCCAGCAGCTTGAGGAGGGCAGATACGCAGTATTTT. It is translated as CASSLRRADTQYF.

CDR3 residues: CASSHLGRANTGELFF. CDR3 nucleotide sequence: TGCGCCAGCAGCCACCTAGGACGGGCGAACACCGGGGAGCTGTTTTTT. The V gene is TRBV4-3, the J gene TRBJ2-2; D is unresolved. This CDR3 is 16 amino acids long. Germline V gene sequence: CDR1 LGHNA, CDR2 YSLEER. Trimming cost V 3 bases and J 0 bases, with 11 bases left between them.

The CDR3 DNA reads TGCAGCGTCCCGGCTAGCGTCTACAATGAGCAGTTCTTC. Protein sequence: CSVPASVYNEQFF. The genes are TRBV29-1 and TRBJ2-1; possibly TRBD2 for D (6 bases). CDR1 SQVTM and CDR2 ANQGSEA come from the germline V gene. The CDR3 loop spans 13 amino acids. The V end was cut by 6 bases, the J end by 3 bases, with 12 bases between.

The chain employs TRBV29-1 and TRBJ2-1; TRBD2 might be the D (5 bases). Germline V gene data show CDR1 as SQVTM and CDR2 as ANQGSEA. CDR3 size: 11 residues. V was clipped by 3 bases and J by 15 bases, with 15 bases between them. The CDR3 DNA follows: TGCAGCGTTGACGGGGTGGGCGGCGGGTTCTTC. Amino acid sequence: CSVDGVGGGFF.

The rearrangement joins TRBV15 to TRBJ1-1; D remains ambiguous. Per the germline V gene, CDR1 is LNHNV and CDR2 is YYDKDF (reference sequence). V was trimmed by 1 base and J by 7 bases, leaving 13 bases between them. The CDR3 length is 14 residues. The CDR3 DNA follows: TGTGCCACCAGCAGAGGGGTCTCCGGAGTTGAAGCTTTCTTT. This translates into CATSRGVSGVEAFF. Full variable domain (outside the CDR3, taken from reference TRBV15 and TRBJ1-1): DAMVIQNPRYQVTQFGKPVTLSCSQTLNHNVMYWYQQKSSQAPKLLFHYYDKDFNNEADTPDNFQSRRPNTSFCFLDIRSPGLGDTAMYLCATSRGVSGVEAFFGQGTRLTVV.

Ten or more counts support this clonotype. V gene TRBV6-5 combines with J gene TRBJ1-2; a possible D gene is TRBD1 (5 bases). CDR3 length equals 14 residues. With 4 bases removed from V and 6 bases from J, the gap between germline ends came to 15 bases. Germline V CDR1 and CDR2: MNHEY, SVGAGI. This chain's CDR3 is CASSSYRLSHGYTF. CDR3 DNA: TGTGCCAGCAGTTCTTACAGGTTATCTCATGGCTACACCTTC.

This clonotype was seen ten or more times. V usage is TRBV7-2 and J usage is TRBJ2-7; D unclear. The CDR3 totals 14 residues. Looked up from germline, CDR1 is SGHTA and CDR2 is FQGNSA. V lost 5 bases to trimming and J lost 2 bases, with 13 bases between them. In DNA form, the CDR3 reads TGTGCCAGCAGCCCGAGGACGGTCCCCTACGAGCAGTACTTC. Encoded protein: CASSPRTVPYEQYF.

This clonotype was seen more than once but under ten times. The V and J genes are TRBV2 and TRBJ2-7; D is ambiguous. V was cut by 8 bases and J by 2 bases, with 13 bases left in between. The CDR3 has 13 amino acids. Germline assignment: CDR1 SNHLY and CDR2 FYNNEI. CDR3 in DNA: TGTGCCAGCTCGCCGGAACGTACCTACGAGCAGTACTTC. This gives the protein CASSPERTYEQYF.

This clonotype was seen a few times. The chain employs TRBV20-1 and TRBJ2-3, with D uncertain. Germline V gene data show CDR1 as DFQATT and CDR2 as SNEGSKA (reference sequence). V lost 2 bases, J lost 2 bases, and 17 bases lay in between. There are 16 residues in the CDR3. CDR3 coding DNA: TGCAGTGCTAGAAGAGGTCAAGTAGGAGCCACAGATACGCAGTATTTT. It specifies CSARRGQVGATDTQYF.

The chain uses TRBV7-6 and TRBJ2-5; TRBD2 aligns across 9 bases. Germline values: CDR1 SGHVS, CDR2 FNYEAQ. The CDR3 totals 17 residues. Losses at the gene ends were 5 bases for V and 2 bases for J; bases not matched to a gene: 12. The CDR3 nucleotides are TGTGCCAGCAGCCCCCTCCTCGCGGGGGGGGAACAAGAGACCCAGTACTTC. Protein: CASSPLLAGGEQETQYF. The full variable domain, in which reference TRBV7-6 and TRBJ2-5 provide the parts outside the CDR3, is GAGVSQSPRYKVTKRGQDVALRCDPISGHVSLYWYRQALGQGPEFLTYFNYEAQQDKSGLPNDRFSAERPEGSISTLTIQRTEQRDSAMYRCASSPLLAGGEQETQYFGPGTRLLVL.

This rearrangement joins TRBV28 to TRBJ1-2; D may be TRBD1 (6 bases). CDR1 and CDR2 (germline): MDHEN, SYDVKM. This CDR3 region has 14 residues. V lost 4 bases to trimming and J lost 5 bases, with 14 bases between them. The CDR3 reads CASSSHTGLYGYTF. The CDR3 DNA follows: TGTGCCAGCAGTTCCCACACAGGGTTGTATGGCTACACCTTC.

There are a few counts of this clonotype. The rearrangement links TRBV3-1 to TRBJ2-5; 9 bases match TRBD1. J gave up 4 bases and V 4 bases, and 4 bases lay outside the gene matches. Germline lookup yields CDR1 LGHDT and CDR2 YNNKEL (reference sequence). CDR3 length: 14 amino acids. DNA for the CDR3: TGTGCCAGCAGCCCCCGGGACAGGGCAGAGACCCAGTACTTC. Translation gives CASSPRDRAETQYF.

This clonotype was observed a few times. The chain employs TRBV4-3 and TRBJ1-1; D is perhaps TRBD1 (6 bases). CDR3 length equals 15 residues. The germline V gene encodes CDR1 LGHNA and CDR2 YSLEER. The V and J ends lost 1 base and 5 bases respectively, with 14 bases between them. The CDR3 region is CASSQAVRGGTEAFF. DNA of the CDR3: TGCGCCAGCAGCCAAGCAGTCAGGGGAGGGACTGAAGCTTTCTTT.

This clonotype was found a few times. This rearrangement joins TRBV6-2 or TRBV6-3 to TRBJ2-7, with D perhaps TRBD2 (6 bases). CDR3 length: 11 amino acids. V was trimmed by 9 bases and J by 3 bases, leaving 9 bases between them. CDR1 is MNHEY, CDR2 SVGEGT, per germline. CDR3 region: CASKEGYEQYF. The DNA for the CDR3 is TGTGCCAGTAAGGAGGGCTACGAGCAGTACTTC.